Listed below are T cell receptor beta chains from one sample, sequenced in a study of cytotoxic CD8 clonotypes in ibrutinib-treated CLL. Profiled with immunoSEQ multiplex PCR; TCRdb holds only in-frame clones, not every one. The table has tens of thousands of clones, more than 60% seen once. This specimen consisted of PBMCs, obtained after 12 months of ibrutinib treatment. Receptors originate from a human donor with chronic lymphocytic leukemia. CDR3s include the opening cysteine and the closing phenylalanine or tryptophan. Fields, in order: V gene, J gene, clone size, D gene, CDR3 DNA, CDR3 protein. The D gene is left open where the match is weak. The size entry is marked missing in some rows and otherwise reads once, few, many or a size class.

>TRBV11-2|TRBJ2-6|-|TRBD2
TGTGCCAGCAGCAATAGCGGGGCTGGGGCCAACGTCCTGACTTTC
CASSNSGAGANVLTF
>TRBV5-4|TRBJ2-7|-|-
TGTGCCAGCAGCTTGGACAGGGGGGGTGAGCAGTACTTC
CASSLDRGGEQYF
>TRBV4-3|TRBJ2-1|-|-
TGCGCCAGCAGCCAAGTCCGATCGTCGGGAGTCTGGGGGCAGTTCTTC
CASSQVRSSGVWGQFF
>TRBV7-2|TRBJ1-2|-|-
TGTGCCAGCAGCCCCGTAACGGGGAAGAGCGGCTACACCTTC
CASSPVTGKSGYTF
>TRBV28|TRBJ2-2|-|TRBD2
TGTGCCAGCAGTTTCGGGACTAGCGGTTTCTGGGGGGAGCTGTTTTTT
CASSFGTSGFWGELFF
>TRBV21-1|TRBJ1-2|-|-
TGTGCCAGCAGCAAAGCGCTTTATATAATCGGGACAGGGGGCGATGGCTACACCTTC
CASSKALYIIGTGGDGYTF
>TRBV5-4|TRBJ2-5|-|TRBD2
TGTGCCAGCAGCTCGCTACTAGCGGGCGAGACCCAGTACTTC
CASSSLLAGETQYF
>TRBV18|TRBJ1-2|-|-
TGTGCCAGCTCATTACTCGACGGGGACCCTTCGGGCTACACCTTC
CASSLLDGDPSGYTF
>TRBV15|TRBJ2-5|-|TRBD1
TGTGCCACCAGCAGAGTAGTTCGGGACAGGGTAAAAGAGACCCAGTACTTC
CATSRVVRDRVKETQYF
>TRBV5-4|TRBJ2-2|-|-
TGTGCCAGCAGCGAGCGGGTCACCGGGGAGCTGTTTTTT
CASSERVTGELFF
>TRBV5-4|TRBJ2-1|-|-
TGTGCCAGCAGCTTGATAAGCTCCTACAATGAGCAGTTCTTC
CASSLISSYNEQFF
>TRBV27|TRBJ2-7|-|-
TGTGCCAGCAGTTCTGGTGGGTCCTACGAGCAGTACTTC
CASSSGGSYEQYF
>TRBV5-1|TRBJ1-1|-|-
TGCGCCAGCAGCACGAGAGAGGGGATGTACACTGAAGCTTTCTTT
CASSTREGMYTEAFF
>TRBV18|TRBJ2-5|-|TRBD2
TGTGCCAGCTCACCACCTATAACAAGCGGGAGGGCCGAACGAGAGACCCAGTACTTC
CASSPPITSGRAERETQYF
>TRBV18|TRBJ2-2|-|-
TGTGCCAGCTCACCCCAGCGGGTGAACACCGGGGAGCTGTTTTTT
CASSPQRVNTGELFF
>TRBV30|TRBJ1-3|few|-
TGTGCCTGGAGTTCAGGCTCTGGAAACACCATATATTTT
CAWSSGSGNTIYF
>TRBV29-1|TRBJ2-5|-|TRBD2
TGCAGCGCTCCCGGGTCGCTAGCGGGAGGGGAGACCCAGTACTTC
CSAPGSLAGGETQYF
>TRBV29-1|TRBJ2-3|-|TRBD2
TGCAGCGTGCTAGCGGGTCGGACCACAGATACGCAGTATTTT
CSVLAGRTTDTQYF
>TRBV7-8|TRBJ2-7|-|-
TGTGCCAGCAGCTTTAAGCGAGACTACGAGCAGTACTTC
CASSFKRDYEQYF
>TRBV9|TRBJ2-2|-|-
TGTGCCAGCAGCGTAGATGGGGCGTCTAACACCGGGGAGCTGTTTTTT
CASSVDGASNTGELFF
>TRBV2|TRBJ2-1|-|-
TGTGCCAGCAGACCGCTTCGGAACAATGAGCAGTTCTTC
CASRPLRNNEQFF
>TRBV7-9|TRBJ2-3|-|TRBD1
TGTGCCAGCAGCCCACAGGGGCCTAGAGGGGATACGCAGTATTTT
CASSPQGPRGDTQYF
>TRBV11-2|TRBJ2-5|-|-
TGTGCCAGCAGCTCACAGGGACGGGAGACCCAGTACTTC
CASSSQGRETQYF
>TRBV5-4|TRBJ1-1|-|-
TGTGCCAGCAGCCGACACAGTTTTAACACTGAAGCTTTCTTT
CASSRHSFNTEAFF
>TRBV28|TRBJ1-3|once|-
TGTGCCAGCAGTGGACCGAACTCTGGAAACACCATATATTTT
CASSGPNSGNTIYF
>TRBV6-5|TRBJ1-1|-|-
TGTGCCAGCAGTTACTCGTACGCCCGTAACACTGAAGCTTTCTTT
CASSYSYARNTEAFF
>TRBV27|TRBJ2-1|-|TRBD2
TGTGCCAGCAGTTTAAGGTCTAGCGGGAGTGGAGAGCAGTTCTTC
CASSLRSSGSGEQFF
>TRBV6-4|TRBJ2-3|-|-
TGTGCCAGCAGTTTGGACAGCACAGATACGCAGTATTTT
CASSLDSTDTQYF
>TRBV5-4|TRBJ2-3|-|TRBD2
TGTGCCAGCAGCTTGGCCCAGGGAGGGCGGGACGGTACCTCTACCTATTTT
CASSLAQGGRDGTSTYF
>TRBV19|TRBJ1-5|-|-
TGTGCCAGTAGTATCATCCGGTCAGAAGATCAGCCCCAGCATTTT
CASSIIRSEDQPQHF